The clone carrying this T cell receptor beta chain was picked up a small number of times. Antigen specificity is unknown. The assay was run at survey level. Assay used: immunoSEQ multiplex PCR; TCRdb lists only in-frame clones, some missing. The table includes over 30,000 clones, approximately 80% detected once. These data belong to a study of STAT5B mutations in CD4+ large granular lymphocyte leukemia. Study results and limitations: Approximately 25% of private leukemic clonotypes occurred rarely in other patients' non-leukemic repertoires.

Trimming stripped 1 base from V and 6 bases from J, with 10 bases between. The germline CDR1 and CDR2 sequences are GTSNPN and SVGIG (reference sequence). This CDR3 has 13 residues. Sequenced input: CD4+ T cells from blood buffy coats. The TCR comes from a human donor in good health. V gene TRBV30 combines with J gene TRBJ1-5; unclear D gene. CDR3 sequence (DNA): TGTGCCTGGAGTGGCCAAGATAGTCAGCCCCAGCATTTT. Translated, it gives CAWSGQDSQPQHF.